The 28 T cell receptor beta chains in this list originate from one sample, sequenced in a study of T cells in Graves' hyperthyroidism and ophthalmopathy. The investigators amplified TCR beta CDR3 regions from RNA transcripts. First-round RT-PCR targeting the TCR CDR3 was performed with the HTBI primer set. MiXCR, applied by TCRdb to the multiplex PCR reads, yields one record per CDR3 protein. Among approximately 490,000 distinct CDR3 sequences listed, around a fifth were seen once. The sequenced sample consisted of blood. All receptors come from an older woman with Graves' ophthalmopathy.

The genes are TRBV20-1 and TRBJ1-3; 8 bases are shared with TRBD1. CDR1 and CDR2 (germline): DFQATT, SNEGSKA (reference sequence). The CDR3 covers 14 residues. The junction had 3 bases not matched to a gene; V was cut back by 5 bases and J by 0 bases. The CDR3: CSALDRGSGNTIYF. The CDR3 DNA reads TGCAGTGCTCTTGACAGGGGCTCTGGAAACACCATATATTTT.

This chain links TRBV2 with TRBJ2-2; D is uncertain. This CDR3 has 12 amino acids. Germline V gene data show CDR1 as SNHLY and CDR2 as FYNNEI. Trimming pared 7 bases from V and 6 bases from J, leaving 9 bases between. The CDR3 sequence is CASMTPPGELFF. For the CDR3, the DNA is TGTGCCAGCATGACTCCCCCCGGGGAGCTGTTTTTT. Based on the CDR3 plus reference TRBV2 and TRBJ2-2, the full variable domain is EPEVTQTPSHQVTQMGQEVILRCVPISNHLYFYWYRQILGQKVEFLVSFYNNEISEKSEIFDDQFSVERPDGSNFTLKIRSTKLEDSAMYFCASMTPPGELFFGEGSRLTVL.

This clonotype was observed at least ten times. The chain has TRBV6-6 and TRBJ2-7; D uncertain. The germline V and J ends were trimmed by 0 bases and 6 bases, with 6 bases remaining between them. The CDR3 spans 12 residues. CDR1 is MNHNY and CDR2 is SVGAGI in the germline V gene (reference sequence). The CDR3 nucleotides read TGTGCCAGCAGTTACTCGCAGAGCGAGCAGTACTTC. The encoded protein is CASSYSQSEQYF.

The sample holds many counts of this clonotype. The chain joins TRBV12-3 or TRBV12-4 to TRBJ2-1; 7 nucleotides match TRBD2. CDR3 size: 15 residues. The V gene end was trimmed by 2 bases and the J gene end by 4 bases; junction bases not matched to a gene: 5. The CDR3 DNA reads TGTGCCAGCAGTTTACGGCGGGAGAGATACAATGAGCAGTTCTTC. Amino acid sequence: CASSLRRERYNEQFF.

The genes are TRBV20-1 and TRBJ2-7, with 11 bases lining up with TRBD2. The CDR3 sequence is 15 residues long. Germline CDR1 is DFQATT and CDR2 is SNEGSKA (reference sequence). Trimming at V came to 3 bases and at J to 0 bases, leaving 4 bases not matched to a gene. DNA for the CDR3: TGCAGTGCTAGGGAGGGACTAGCGGCCTCCTACGAGCAGTACTTC. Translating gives CSAREGLAASYEQYF.

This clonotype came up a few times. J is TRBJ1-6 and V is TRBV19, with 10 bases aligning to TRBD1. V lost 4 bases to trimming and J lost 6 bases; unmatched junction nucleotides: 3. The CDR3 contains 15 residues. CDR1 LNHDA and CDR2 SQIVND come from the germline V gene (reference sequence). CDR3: CASSTGTGVNSPLHF. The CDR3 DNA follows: TGTGCCAGTAGTACCGGGACAGGGGTTAATTCACCCCTCCACTTT.

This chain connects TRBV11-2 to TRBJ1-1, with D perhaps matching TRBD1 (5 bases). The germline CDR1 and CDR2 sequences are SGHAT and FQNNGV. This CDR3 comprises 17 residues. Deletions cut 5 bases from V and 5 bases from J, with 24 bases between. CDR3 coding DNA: TGTGCCAGCAGCCCCGCACCTGGGACTAACTGGAGGACTGAAGCTTTCTTT. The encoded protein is CASSPAPGTNWRTEAFF. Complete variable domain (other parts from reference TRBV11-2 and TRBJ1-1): EAGVAQSPRYKIIEKRQSVAFWCNPISGHATLYWYQQILGQGPKLLIQFQNNGVVDDSQLPKDRFSAERLKGVDSTLKIQPAKLEDSAVYLCASSPAPGTNWRTEAFFGQGTRLTVV.

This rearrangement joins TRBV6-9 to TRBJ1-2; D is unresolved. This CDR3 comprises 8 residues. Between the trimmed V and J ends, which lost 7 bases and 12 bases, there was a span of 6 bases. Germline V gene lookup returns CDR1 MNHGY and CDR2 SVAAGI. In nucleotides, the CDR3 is TGTGCCAGCAAATCTCACACCTTC. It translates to CASKSHTF.

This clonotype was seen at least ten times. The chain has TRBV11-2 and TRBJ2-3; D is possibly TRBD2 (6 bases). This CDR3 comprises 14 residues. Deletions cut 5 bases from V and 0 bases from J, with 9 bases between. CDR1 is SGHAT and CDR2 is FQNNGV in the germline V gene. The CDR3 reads CASSDRGSTDTQYF. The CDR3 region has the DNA TGTGCCAGCAGCGACCGGGGGAGCACAGATACGCAGTATTTT.

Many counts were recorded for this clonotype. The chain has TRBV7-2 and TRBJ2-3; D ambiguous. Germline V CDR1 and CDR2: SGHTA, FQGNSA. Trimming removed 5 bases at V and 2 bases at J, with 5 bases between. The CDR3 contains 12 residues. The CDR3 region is CASSRATDTQYF. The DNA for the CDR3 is TGTGCCAGCAGCCGCGCCACAGATACGCAGTATTTT.

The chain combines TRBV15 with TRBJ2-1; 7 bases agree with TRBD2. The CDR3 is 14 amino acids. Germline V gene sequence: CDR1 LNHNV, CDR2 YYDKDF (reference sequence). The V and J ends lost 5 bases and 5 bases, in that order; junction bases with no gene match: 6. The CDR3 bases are TGTGCCACCAGCGGGATAGCGGGCAACAATGAGCAGTTCTTC. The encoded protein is CATSGIAGNNEQFF.

The chain's CDR3 is CASSQAGGEKLFF. CDR3 nucleotide sequence: TGTGCCAGCAGCCAGGCCGGAGGGGAAAAACTGTTTTTT. This chain joins TRBV3-1 and TRBJ1-4, with D unclear. The CDR3 has 13 residues. V shed 3 bases and J shed 8 bases, with 10 bases lying between them. The V gene's germline CDR1 is LGHDT and CDR2 YNNKEL (reference sequence).

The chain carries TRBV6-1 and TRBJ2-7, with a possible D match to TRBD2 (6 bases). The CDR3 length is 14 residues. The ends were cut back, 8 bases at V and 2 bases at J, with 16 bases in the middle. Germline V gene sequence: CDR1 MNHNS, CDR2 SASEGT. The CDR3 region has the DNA TGTGCCAGCGAGAAGGGAGGAAAACCCTACGAGCAGTACTTC. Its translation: CASEKGGKPYEQYF.

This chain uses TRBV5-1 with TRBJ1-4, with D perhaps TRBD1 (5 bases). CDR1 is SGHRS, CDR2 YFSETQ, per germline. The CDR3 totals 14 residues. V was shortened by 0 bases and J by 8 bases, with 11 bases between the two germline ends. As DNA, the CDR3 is TGCGCCAGCAGCTTGGGTCAGGGATGGGAAAAACTGTTTTTT. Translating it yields CASSLGQGWEKLFF.

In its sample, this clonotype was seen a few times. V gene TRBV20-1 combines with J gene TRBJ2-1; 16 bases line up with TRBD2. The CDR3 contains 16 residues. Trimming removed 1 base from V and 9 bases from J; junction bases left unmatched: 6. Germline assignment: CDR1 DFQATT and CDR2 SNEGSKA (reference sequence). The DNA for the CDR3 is TGCAGTGCTAGAGCGGGACTAGCGGGAGGGCGGGGTGAGCAGTTCTTC. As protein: CSARAGLAGGRGEQFF.

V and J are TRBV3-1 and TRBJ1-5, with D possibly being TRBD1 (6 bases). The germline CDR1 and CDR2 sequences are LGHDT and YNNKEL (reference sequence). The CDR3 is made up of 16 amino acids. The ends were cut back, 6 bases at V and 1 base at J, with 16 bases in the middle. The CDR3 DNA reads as TGTGCCAGCAGTGGGGGCGGGATAATGAGCAATCAGCCCCAGCATTTT. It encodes CASSGGGIMSNQPQHF.

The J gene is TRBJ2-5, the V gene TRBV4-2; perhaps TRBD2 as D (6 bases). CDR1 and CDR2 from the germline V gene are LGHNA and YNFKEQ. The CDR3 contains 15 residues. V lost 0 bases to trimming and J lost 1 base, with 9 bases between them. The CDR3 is CASSQDWRVQETQYF. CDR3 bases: TGTGCCAGCAGCCAAGATTGGAGGGTCCAAGAGACCCAGTACTTC.

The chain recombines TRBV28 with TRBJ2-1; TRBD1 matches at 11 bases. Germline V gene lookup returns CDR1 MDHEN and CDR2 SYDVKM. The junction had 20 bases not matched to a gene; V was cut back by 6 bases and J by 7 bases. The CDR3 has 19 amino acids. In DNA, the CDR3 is TGTGCCAGCAGCCTAACACCACCAACCGGGACAGGGGGGAGGAATGAGCAGTTCTTC. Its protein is CASSLTPPTGTGGRNEQFF.

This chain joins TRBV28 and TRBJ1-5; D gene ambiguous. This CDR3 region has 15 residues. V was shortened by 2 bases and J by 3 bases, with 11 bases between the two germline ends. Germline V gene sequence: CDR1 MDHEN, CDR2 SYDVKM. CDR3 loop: CASSLIDKINQPQHF. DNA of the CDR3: TGTGCCAGCAGTTTAATAGACAAGATCAATCAGCCCCAGCATTTT.

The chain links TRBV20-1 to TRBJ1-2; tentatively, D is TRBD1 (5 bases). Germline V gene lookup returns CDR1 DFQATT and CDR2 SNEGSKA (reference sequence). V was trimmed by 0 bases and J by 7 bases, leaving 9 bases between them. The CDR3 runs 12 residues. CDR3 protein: CSAREQETGYTF. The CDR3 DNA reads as TGCAGTGCTAGAGAACAGGAGACTGGCTACACCTTC.

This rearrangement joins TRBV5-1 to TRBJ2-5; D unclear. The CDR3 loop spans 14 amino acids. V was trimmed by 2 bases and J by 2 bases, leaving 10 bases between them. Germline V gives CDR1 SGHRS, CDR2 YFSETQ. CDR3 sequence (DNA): TGCGCCAGCAGCTTCGGGCATCAGCAAGAGACCCAGTACTTC. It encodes CASSFGHQQETQYF.

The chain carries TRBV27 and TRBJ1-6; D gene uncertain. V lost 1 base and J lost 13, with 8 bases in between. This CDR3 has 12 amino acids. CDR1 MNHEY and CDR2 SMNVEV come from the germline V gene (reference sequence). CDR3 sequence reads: CASSLFRRPLHF. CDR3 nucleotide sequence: TGTGCCAGCAGTTTATTCCGGAGGCCCCTCCACTTT.

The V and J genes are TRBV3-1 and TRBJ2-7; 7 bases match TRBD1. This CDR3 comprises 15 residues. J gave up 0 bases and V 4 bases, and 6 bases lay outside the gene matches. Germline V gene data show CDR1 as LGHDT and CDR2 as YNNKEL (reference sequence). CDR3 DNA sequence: TGTGCCAGCAGCCGCGGACAGGTCCCCTCCTACGAGCAGTACTTC. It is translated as CASSRGQVPSYEQYF.

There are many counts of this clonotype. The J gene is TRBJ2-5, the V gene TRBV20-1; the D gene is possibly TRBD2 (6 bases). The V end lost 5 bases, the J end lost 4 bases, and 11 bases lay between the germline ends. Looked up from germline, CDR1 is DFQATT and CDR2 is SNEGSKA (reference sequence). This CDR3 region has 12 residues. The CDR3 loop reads CSAPLGGETQYF. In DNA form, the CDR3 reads TGCAGTGCTCCCCTGGGGGGAGAGACCCAGTACTTC.

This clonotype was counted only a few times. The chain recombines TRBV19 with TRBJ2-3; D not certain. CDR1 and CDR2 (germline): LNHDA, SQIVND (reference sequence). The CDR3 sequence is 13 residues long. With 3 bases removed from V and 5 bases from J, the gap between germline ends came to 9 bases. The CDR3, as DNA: TGTGCCAGTAGTATCGCCCTCGGAGATACGCAGTATTTT. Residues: CASSIALGDTQYF.

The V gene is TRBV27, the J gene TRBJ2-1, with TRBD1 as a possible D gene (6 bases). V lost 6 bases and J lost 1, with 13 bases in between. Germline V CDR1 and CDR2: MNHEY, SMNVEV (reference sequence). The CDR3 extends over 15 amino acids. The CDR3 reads CASSPPRGSYNEQFF. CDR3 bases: TGTGCCAGCAGCCCCCCGAGGGGGTCCTACAATGAGCAGTTCTTC.

The CDR3 sequence: CASKVGGPNNEQFF. CDR3 nucleotides: TGTGCCAGCAAAGTCGGAGGACCCAACAATGAGCAGTTCTTC. The J gene is TRBJ2-1, the V gene TRBV6-2 or TRBV6-3; D possibly corresponds to TRBD2 (5 bases). V was trimmed by 7 bases and J by 5 bases, leaving 15 bases between them. This CDR3 spans 14 amino acids. Per the germline V gene, CDR1 is MNHEY and CDR2 is SVGEGT.

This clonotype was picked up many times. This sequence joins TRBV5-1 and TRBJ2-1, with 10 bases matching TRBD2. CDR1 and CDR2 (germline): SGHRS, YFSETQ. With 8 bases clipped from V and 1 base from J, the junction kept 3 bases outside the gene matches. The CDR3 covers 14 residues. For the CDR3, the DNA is TGCGCCAGTGGAGCGGGGGGGTCCTACAATGAGCAGTTCTTC. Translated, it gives CASGAGGSYNEQFF.